The next 26 T cell receptor beta chains were all read from a single sample in a study of T cells in lung cancer brain metastases (dated by TCRdb to the late 2010s). Receptors were amplified or captured by the immunoSEQ multiplex PCR assay. TCRdb limited this immuneACCESS table to in-frame rearrangements with V and J called. A share of clones is missing; checked studies link under half to unresolved V genes, and the rest is unexplained. The sample table contains under 4,000 clones; only one count was recorded for 70% to 90% of them. The ten largest clones represent about 5.6% of the sample. Specimen: tumor tissue from the primary lung tumor. The intended sense of this specimen's cell subset or site label: primary lung cancer lesion. These receptor sequences come from a woman between 45 and 60 years old with non-small cell lung cancer.

V usage is TRBV27 and J usage is TRBJ1-6; D gene unclear. The CDR3 has 12 amino acids. Germline loops: CDR1 MNHEY, CDR2 SMNVEV (reference sequence). V was cut by 6 bases and J by 6 bases, with 6 bases left in between. CDR3 in amino acids: CASRTLNSPLHF. The DNA of the CDR3 is TGTGCCAGCAGGACCCTTAATTCACCCCTCCACTTT.

As to this clone: An end of the junction does not agree with germline; a read error may underlie this. The chain uses TRBV6-4 and TRBJ2-2, with a possible D match to TRBD1 (6 bases). CDR1 and CDR2 (germline): MRHNA, SNTAGT. This CDR3 is 12 amino acids long. The CDR3 DNA reads as TGTGTCAGCAGACAGGCGGACGGGGAGCTGTTTTTT. It is translated as CVSRQADGELFF.

The rearrangement joins TRBV6-1 to TRBJ1-1; D may be TRBD1 (6 bases). CDR3 length: 12 amino acids. The ends were cut back, 6 bases at V and 8 bases at J, with 13 bases in the middle. Germline V lookup: CDR1 MNHNS, CDR2 SASEGT. CDR3 DNA: TGTGCCAGCAGGGGCTACAGGGAAGAAGCTTTCTTT. This encodes CASRGYREEAFF.

Only a few counts were recorded for this clone. This rearrangement joins TRBV9 to TRBJ2-5; weak D call: TRBD2 (5 bases). The germline gives CDR1 SGDLS, CDR2 YYNGEE. V lost 2 bases and J lost 1, with 6 bases in between. The CDR3 runs to 13 residues. CDR3 DNA sequence: TGTGCCAGCAGCGTCGGGGTCCAAGAGACCCAGTACTTC. Its translation is CASSVGVQETQYF.

The chain joins TRBV10-1 to TRBJ1-2; no firm D call. The CDR3 spans 14 residues. The germline V and J ends were trimmed by 4 bases and 1 base, with 10 bases remaining between them. Germline V gene lookup returns CDR1 WNHNN and CDR2 SYGVQD (reference sequence). CDR3 nucleotide sequence: TGCGCCAGCAGTGGGCAGGTGGGTAACTATGGCTACACCTTC. Its protein is CASSGQVGNYGYTF.

This chain uses TRBV5-1 with TRBJ2-7; TRBD1 matches 8 bases. The ends lost 4 bases at V and 0 bases at J; junction bases unmatched: 3. CDR3 length: 14 residues. The germline V gene encodes CDR1 SGHRS and CDR2 YFSETQ. The CDR3 spells CASSVDRASYEQYF. The CDR3 nucleotides read TGCGCCAGCAGCGTGGACAGGGCCTCCTACGAGCAGTACTTC.

The rearrangement joins TRBV6-5 to TRBJ2-3; possible D gene TRBD2, 5 bases. V was pared by 5 bases and J by 6 bases, with 6 bases between. Per the germline V gene, CDR1 is MNHEY and CDR2 is SVGAGI. The CDR3 sequence is 11 residues long. The CDR3 DNA follows: TGTGCCAGCAGTCGAGGGGATACGCAGTATTTT. This translates into CASSRGDTQYF.

CDR3 sequence (DNA): TGTGCCAGCATACCGGGACAGAGACTAAATAGCAATCAGCCCCAGCATTTT. Translated: CASIPGQRLNSNQPQHF. This chain connects TRBV28 to TRBJ1-5; 7 bases map to TRBD1. CDR1 and CDR2 (germline): MDHEN, SYDVKM. Trimming removed 7 bases from V and 0 bases from J; junction bases left unmatched: 12. CDR3 length: 17 amino acids.

This chain connects TRBV29-1 to TRBJ1-1; D is ambiguous. Trimming removed 2 bases at V and 3 bases at J, with 10 bases between. The CDR3 is 13 amino acids. Germline V gene lookup returns CDR1 SQVTM and CDR2 ANQGSEA. The CDR3 nucleotides are TGCAGCGTTGAACCGGAGGAAGACACTGAAGCTTTCTTT. Translated, it gives CSVEPEEDTEAFF.

This clone was seen a handful of times. V gene TRBV10-3 combines with J gene TRBJ2-7; possibly TRBD1 or TRBD2 for D (6 bases each). The CDR3 totals 13 residues. Trimming removed 3 bases at V and 7 bases at J, with 13 bases between. Germline V CDR1 and CDR2: ENHRY, SYGVKD. The CDR3 sequence: CAISEGGLREQYF. Here the CDR3 DNA reads TGTGCCATCAGTGAAGGGGGGCTGAGGGAGCAGTACTTC.

DNA of the CDR3: TGTGCCAGCACCCTAACCCGGGGAGGGTTGAAGGCACAGTACTTC. Amino acid sequence: CASTLTRGGLKAQYF. The genes are TRBV28 and TRBJ2-7; TRBD2 matches 7 bases. V lost 7 bases and J lost 10; bases outside the gene matches: 19. This CDR3 spans 15 amino acids. Germline CDR1 is MDHEN and CDR2 is SYDVKM. Filled out from reference TRBV28 and TRBJ2-7, the complete variable domain reads DVKVTQSSRYLVKRTGEKVFLECVQDMDHENMFWYRQDPGLGLRLIYFSYDVKMKEKGDIPEGYSVSREKKERFSLILESASTNQTSMYLCASTLTRGGLKAQYFGPGTRLTVT.

The chain recombines TRBV19 with TRBJ2-1; 7 bases align to TRBD1. Germline V lookup: CDR1 LNHDA, CDR2 SQIVND (reference sequence). The CDR3 covers 15 residues. V lost 7 bases, J lost 3 bases, and 9 bases stayed unmatched. The CDR3 DNA reads as TGTGCCAGTACTCCTACGGGGACAGTCTACAATGAGCAGTTCTTC. Translated, it gives CASTPTGTVYNEQFF.

The chain uses TRBV5-6 and TRBJ1-2; 11 nucleotides line up with TRBD1. The CDR3 totals 15 residues. CDR1 and CDR2 from the germline V gene are SGHDT and YYEEEE. With V trimmed by 1 base and J by 8 bases, 7 bases remained unmatched. CDR3 residues: CASSLSGDRGKGYTF. As DNA, the CDR3 is TGTGCCAGCAGCTTGTCCGGGGACAGGGGGAAAGGCTACACCTTC. Full variable domain (outside the CDR3, taken from reference TRBV5-6 and TRBJ1-2): DAGVTQSPTHLIKTRGQQVTLRCSPKSGHDTVSWYQQALGQGPQFIFQYYEEEERQRGNFPDRFSGHQFPNYSSELNVNALLLGDSALYLCASSLSGDRGKGYTFGSGTRLTVV.

The CDR3 reads CASSDGTGRHEKLFF. DNA of the CDR3: TGTGCCAGCAGCGACGGGACAGGGCGACATGAAAAACTGTTTTTT. V usage is TRBV9 and J usage is TRBJ1-4, with 9 nucleotides matching TRBD1. CDR1 and CDR2 from the germline V gene are SGDLS and YYNGEE. The CDR3 is 15 amino acids. Unmatched junction bases numbered 6, after V lost 3 bases and J lost 6 bases. The entire variable domain, with the rest obtained from reference TRBV9 and TRBJ1-4, is as follows: DSGVTQTPKHLITATGQRVTLRCSPRSGDLSVYWYQQSLDQGLQFLIQYYNGEERAKGNILERFSAQQFPDLHSELNLSSLELGDSALYFCASSDGTGRHEKLFFGSGTQLSVL.

The genes are TRBV28 and TRBJ1-2; TRBD1 matches at 7 bases. The V and J ends lost 5 bases and 5 bases, in that order; junction bases with no gene match: 8. The CDR3 consists of 14 residues. In germline, CDR1 is MDHEN, CDR2 SYDVKM. The CDR3 protein is CASSPGQSVYGYTF. The CDR3 DNA follows: TGTGCCAGCAGTCCGGGACAGTCTGTATATGGCTACACCTTC.

The gene calls are TRBV5-1 and TRBJ1-1; no definite D call. Germline V gene lookup returns CDR1 SGHRS and CDR2 YFSETQ. The CDR3 spans 14 residues. Trimming stripped 7 bases from V and 3 bases from J, with 16 bases between. The CDR3 here is CASSRALGDTEAFF. In DNA, the CDR3 is TGCGCCAGCTCCCGAGCCCTTGGGGACACTGAAGCTTTCTTT.

The chain uses TRBV5-1 and TRBJ1-6; 8 nucleotides agree with TRBD1. This CDR3 has 15 amino acids. Germline V gene lookup returns CDR1 SGHRS and CDR2 YFSETQ. J gave up 10 bases and V 3 bases, and 9 bases lay outside the gene matches. The CDR3 is CASSWAGTGGSPLHF. The CDR3 DNA reads as TGCGCCAGCAGCTGGGCCGGGACAGGTGGGTCACCCCTCCACTTT.

This clone is deemed large. This rearrangement joins TRBV18 to TRBJ2-1; tentative D call: TRBD1 (5 bases). V lost 2 bases, J lost 0 bases, and 8 bases lay in between. CDR1 KGHSH and CDR2 LQKENI come from the germline V gene. The CDR3 runs 15 residues. This chain's CDR3 is CASSPTGYSYNEQFF. CDR3 bases: TGTGCCAGCTCACCAACAGGTTACTCCTACAATGAGCAGTTCTTC.

Written as DNA, the CDR3 is TGTGCCAGCAGTTTCTTAGACCCGGGAACTGAAGCTTTCTTT. Its translation is CASSFLDPGTEAFF. The V gene is TRBV28, the J gene TRBJ1-1, with D unresolved. V was pared by 3 bases and J by 5 bases, with 13 bases between. Per germline, CDR1 MDHEN and CDR2 SYDVKM. The CDR3 loop spans 14 amino acids.

The table lists this clone with a count of one. The J gene is TRBJ1-1, the V gene TRBV7-9; D might be TRBD1 (6 bases). Germline CDR1 and CDR2: SEHNR and FQNEAQ (reference sequence). This CDR3 region has 14 residues. V lost 3 bases to trimming and J lost 1 base, with 9 bases between them. In DNA form, the CDR3 reads TGTGCCAGCAGCTTTACACAGGGGAACACTGAAGCTTTCTTT. This encodes CASSFTQGNTEAFF.

J is TRBJ1-4 and V is TRBV7-9; D might be TRBD1 (5 bases). With 1 base removed from V and 8 bases from J, the gap between germline ends came to 14 bases. The length of the CDR3 is 15 residues. Germline V lookup: CDR1 SEHNR, CDR2 FQNEAQ (reference sequence). DNA of the CDR3: TGTGCCAGCAGCTTAGAAGCCAGGGCGCCGGAAAAACTGTTTTTT. This translates into CASSLEARAPEKLFF. The full variable domain, completed using reference TRBV7-9 and TRBJ1-4, is DTGVSQNPRHKITKRGQNVTFRCDPISEHNRLYWYRQTLGQGPEFLTYFQNEAQLEKSRLLSDRFSAERPKGSFSTLEIQRTEQGDSAMYLCASSLEARAPEKLFFGSGTQLSVL.

The V gene is TRBV29-1, the J gene TRBJ1-1, with 8 bases matching TRBD1. The germline V gene has CDR1 SQVTM and CDR2 ANQGSEA. CDR3 length: 15 amino acids. V was clipped by 4 bases and J by 0 bases; unmatched bases: 7. The chain's CDR3 is CSVGGQAMMNTEAFF. The DNA for the CDR3 is TGCAGCGTTGGGGGACAGGCCATGATGAACACTGAAGCTTTCTTT.

A remark on this clone: A read error may produce the germline difference seen at one junction end. Additional DNA sequences in this sample encode the identical CDR3. The chain recombines TRBV10-3 with TRBJ1-2; unclear D gene. This CDR3 is built from 15 residues. Germline CDR1 reads ENHRY; CDR2 reads SYGVKD. This CDR3 reads CAISQTADVSYGYTF. CDR3 bases: TGTGCCATCAGTCAAACAGCCGATGTTTCCTATGGCTATACCTTC.

V is TRBV27 and J is TRBJ2-3, with TRBD2 matching 14 bases. V gave up 6 bases and J gave up 4 bases; unmatched junction bases: 6. In germline, CDR1 is MNHEY, CDR2 SMNVEV (reference sequence). The CDR3 runs 16 residues. CDR3 in amino acids: CASSSPTSGGADTQYF. CDR3 sequence (DNA): TGTGCCAGCAGCTCCCCGACTAGCGGGGGGGCAGATACGCAGTATTTT.

This chain links TRBV5-6 with TRBJ2-3, with 13 bases that match TRBD2. The germline V gene has CDR1 SGHDT and CDR2 YYEEEE. V gave up 4 bases and J gave up 9 bases; unmatched junction bases: 5. The CDR3 spans 14 residues. CDR3 nucleotides: TGTGCCAGCAGCCCTGGGACTAGCGGGGCCACGCAGTATTTT. It codes for CASSPGTSGATQYF.

This clone was seen once. This chain joins TRBV29-1 and TRBJ1-2, with 12 bases fitting TRBD1. Germline V lookup: CDR1 SQVTM, CDR2 ANQGSEA. CDR3 length equals 13 residues. V lost 6 bases to trimming and J lost 8 bases; unmatched junction nucleotides: 7. CDR3: CSVLGQGARGYTF. The CDR3 coding sequence is TGCAGCGTATTGGGACAGGGGGCGAGAGGCTACACCTTC. Supplemented by reference TRBV29-1 and TRBJ1-2, the full variable domain reads SAVISQKPSRDICQRGTSLTIQCQVDSQVTMMFWYRQQPGQSLTLIATANQGSEATYESGFVIDKFPISRPNLTFSTLTVSNMSPEDSSIYLCSVLGQGARGYTFGSGTRLTVV.